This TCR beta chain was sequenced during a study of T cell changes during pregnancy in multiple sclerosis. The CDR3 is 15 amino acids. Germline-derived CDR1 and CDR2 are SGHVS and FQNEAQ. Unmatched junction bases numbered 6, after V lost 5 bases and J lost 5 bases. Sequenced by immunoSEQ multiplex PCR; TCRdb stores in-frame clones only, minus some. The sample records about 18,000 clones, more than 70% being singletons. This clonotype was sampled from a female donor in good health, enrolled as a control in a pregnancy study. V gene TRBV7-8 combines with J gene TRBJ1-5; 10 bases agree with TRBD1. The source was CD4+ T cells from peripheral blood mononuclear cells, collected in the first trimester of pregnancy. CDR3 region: CASSDDRGRYQPQHF. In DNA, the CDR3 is TGTGCCAGCAGCGATGACAGGGGGCGTTATCAGCCCCAGCATTTT.